Presented here are 10 T cell receptor beta chains from one specimen sequenced in a study of shared clonotypes between healthy human individuals. TCRdb keeps only in-frame clones here, not all; method: immunoSEQ multiplex PCR. The table lists hundreds of thousands of clones, around 90% of them singletons. Sequencing used memory CD8+ T cells sorted from blood. The subset was: CD45RO+ cells pooled with CCR7-negative TemRA cells. The receptors derive from a man aged 18 to 35 in good health.

The chain joins TRBV6-5 to TRBJ2-3, with D perhaps matching TRBD1 (5 bases). CDR1 is MNHEY and CDR2 is SVGAGI in the germline V gene. The CDR3 consists of 16 residues. V was cut by 0 bases and J by 4 bases, with 14 bases left in between. The CDR3 loop is CASSYSGRAPPDTQYF. The CDR3 coding sequence is TGTGCCAGCAGTTACTCGGGCAGGGCTCCCCCAGATACGCAGTATTTT.

This chain connects TRBV6-5 to TRBJ2-6; D is unclear. The CDR3 consists of 16 residues. V lost 0 bases and J lost 2, with 8 bases in between. Germline V CDR1 and CDR2: MNHEY, SVGAGI. CDR3 DNA sequence: TGTGCCAGCAGTTACTCGGAAAGTACTGGGGCCAACGTCCTGACTTTC. Its translation: CASSYSESTGANVLTF.

This rearrangement joins TRBV28 to TRBJ2-7; 8 positions match TRBD2. Trimming removed 6 bases from V and 0 bases from J; junction bases left unmatched: 4. Germline CDR1 is MDHEN and CDR2 is SYDVKM. The CDR3 contains 14 residues. CDR3 protein: CASSRTSFSYEQYF. The CDR3 bases are TGTGCCAGCAGCAGGACTAGCTTCTCCTACGAGCAGTACTTC. The full variable domain, completed using reference TRBV28 and TRBJ2-7, is DVKVTQSSRYLVKRTGEKVFLECVQDMDHENMFWYRQDPGLGLRLIYFSYDVKMKEKGDIPEGYSVSREKKERFSLILESASTNQTSMYLCASSRTSFSYEQYFGPGTRLTVT.

The V and J genes are TRBV9 and TRBJ2-1, with 11 nucleotides matching TRBD2. With V trimmed by 0 bases and J by 5 bases, 10 bases remained unmatched. This CDR3 comprises 18 residues. CDR1 SGDLS and CDR2 YYNGEE come from the germline V gene. CDR3 sequence: CASSVVGATSGSHNEQFF. The CDR3 bases are TGTGCCAGCAGCGTAGTCGGGGCAACTAGCGGGAGTCACAATGAGCAGTTCTTC.

On this clone: Additional DNA sequences in this sample encode the identical CDR3. The V call is TRBV9, the J call TRBJ1-1; D is unclear. CDR3 length: 13 residues. Germline V CDR1 and CDR2: SGDLS, YYNGEE. V lost 2 bases and J lost 5, with 10 bases in between. For the CDR3, the DNA is TGTGCCAGCAGCGTCGGTGGGCATACTGAAGCTTTCTTT. Translating it yields CASSVGGHTEAFF.

This sequence joins TRBV13 and TRBJ2-2; the match to TRBD1 covers 8 bases. Germline trimming cut 1 base from V and 3 bases from J; bases unmatched to any gene: 10. This CDR3 has 18 amino acids. Germline V gene sequence: CDR1 PRHDT, CDR2 FYEKMQ (reference sequence). This CDR3 is CASSLAEFRGQDTGELFF. The CDR3 region has the DNA TGTGCCAGCAGCTTAGCCGAGTTCAGGGGGCAAGACACCGGGGAGCTGTTTTTT.

The chain is built from TRBV27 and TRBJ2-1; TRBD1 aligns across 7 bases. CDR3 length: 16 residues. The germline gives CDR1 MNHEY, CDR2 SMNVEV (reference sequence). V lost 0 bases, J lost 0 bases, and 2 bases stayed unmatched. CDR3 sequence: CASSLSWDSSYNEQFF. DNA for the CDR3: TGTGCCAGCAGTTTATCGTGGGACAGCTCCTACAATGAGCAGTTCTTC.

The sample holds a few counts of this clone. A read error likely explains this, since a far larger clone differs by one base. This sample also contains other DNA sequences that code for the same CDR3. This rearrangement joins TRBV7-2 to TRBJ2-7; no clear D gene. The V gene lost 2 bases and the J gene lost 1 base, with 6 bases spanning the gap. The germline V gene has CDR1 SGHTA and CDR2 FQGNSA. The CDR3 spans 13 residues. The chain's CDR3 is CASSLQTSYEQYF. The CDR3 region has the DNA TGTGCCAGCAGCTTACAGACGTCCTACGAGCAGTACTTC.

The chain recombines TRBV2 with TRBJ2-5, with D possibly being TRBD1 (5 bases). The V and J ends lost 5 bases and 1 base respectively, with 11 bases between them. The CDR3 has 14 residues. Germline CDR1 SNHLY, CDR2 FYNNEI. The CDR3 nucleotides read TGTGCCAGCAGTAAGGACACAACCCAAGAGACCCAGTACTTC. This encodes CASSKDTTQETQYF.

The J gene is TRBJ1-3, the V gene TRBV6-5; TRBD1 is a possible D gene (6 bases). Trimming removed 5 bases from V and 4 bases from J, with 12 bases in between. The CDR3 extends over 14 amino acids. The germline gives CDR1 MNHEY, CDR2 SVGAGI. CDR3 coding DNA: TGTGCCAGCAGTCAACAGGGCTCAGGAAACACCATATATTTT. Translating gives CASSQQGSGNTIYF.